The rows below give T cell receptor beta chains drawn from one sample of a study of cytomegalovirus exposure and HLA in healthy donors. The table came from immunoSEQ multiplex PCR; TCRdb's copy has only in-frame clones and leaves some out. Of about 190,000 clones in the sample, approximately 84% were seen once. Sequencing was performed on PBMCs. The receptor set was obtained from a man aged 50 to 59 in good health and CMV-seronegative. CDR3s include the opening cysteine and the closing phenylalanine or tryptophan. Only some rows state a clone size, as once, few, many or a class for expanded clones.

clone_size: -; j_call: TRBJ2-3; v_call: TRBV2; cdr3_aa: CASSGTGRLAYTQYF
clone_size: -; j_call: TRBJ1-1; v_call: TRBV7-2; cdr3_aa: CASSVQGWAEAFF
clone_size: -; j_call: TRBJ1-2; v_call: TRBV11-2; cdr3_aa: CASSLTGEHGYTF
clone_size: -; j_call: TRBJ2-7; v_call: TRBV5-4; cdr3_aa: CASSSPLDRGNEQYF
clone_size: once; j_call: TRBJ2-5; v_call: TRBV28; cdr3_aa: CASSTEPPETQYF
clone_size: -; j_call: TRBJ1-1; v_call: TRBV6-1; cdr3_aa: CASSEWRHNTEAFF
clone_size: -; j_call: TRBJ2-4; v_call: TRBV4-3; cdr3_aa: CASSQALSLAKNIQYF
clone_size: few; j_call: TRBJ1-2; v_call: TRBV27; cdr3_aa: CASSTTEYYGYTF
clone_size: -; j_call: TRBJ1-4; v_call: TRBV5-1; cdr3_aa: CASSLPTAQGREKLFF
clone_size: -; j_call: TRBJ2-5; v_call: TRBV30; cdr3_aa: CAWSSGVWETQYF
clone_size: -; j_call: TRBJ1-3; v_call: TRBV10-3; cdr3_aa: CAIRETTGSGNTIYF
clone_size: -; j_call: TRBJ2-7; v_call: TRBV4-2; cdr3_aa: CASSQGAGGLEQYF
clone_size: -; j_call: TRBJ1-1; v_call: TRBV6-1; cdr3_aa: CASGTGVTRYTEAFF
clone_size: -; j_call: TRBJ2-2; v_call: TRBV5-1; cdr3_aa: CASSFSTGELFF
clone_size: few; j_call: TRBJ1-2; v_call: TRBV9; cdr3_aa: CASSAITGGGSYGYTF
clone_size: -; j_call: TRBJ2-1; v_call: TRBV7-2; cdr3_aa: CASSSAGGTLYNEQFF
clone_size: once; j_call: TRBJ2-2; v_call: TRBV5-1; cdr3_aa: CATRGAFTGELFF
clone_size: -; j_call: TRBJ2-2; v_call: TRBV7-6; cdr3_aa: CASTPQVGVPGELFF
clone_size: once; j_call: TRBJ1-3; v_call: TRBV6-5; cdr3_aa: CASRPTGSGNTIYF
clone_size: -; j_call: TRBJ1-2; v_call: TRBV7-9; cdr3_aa: CASSLEGSGAGYGYTF
clone_size: few; j_call: TRBJ1-2; v_call: TRBV16; cdr3_aa: CASSQSRLSNYGYTF
clone_size: -; j_call: TRBJ1-3; v_call: TRBV6-7; cdr3_aa: CASSYGFEEFGNTIYF
clone_size: -; j_call: TRBJ2-7; v_call: TRBV5-1; cdr3_aa: CASSSRGEQYF
clone_size: few; j_call: TRBJ1-3; v_call: TRBV7-8; cdr3_aa: CASRTGGTPGHTIYF
clone_size: -; j_call: TRBJ1-3; v_call: TRBV4-3; cdr3_aa: CASSPETVTGNTIYF
clone_size: few; j_call: TRBJ1-1; v_call: TRBV13; cdr3_aa: CASREFGQGVGTEAFF